Included here is one TCR beta chain sequence, with context. Its antigen is not identified. The data originate from a study of T cells in localized non-small cell lung cancer. With 0 bases removed from V and 0 bases from J, the gap between germline ends came to 16 bases. Germline CDR1 is SGHRS and CDR2 is YFSETQ. This CDR3 has 19 residues. Points from the study as a whole: Median about 58 top-100 tumor clones were shared with paired adjacent lung. Adjacent uninvolved lung had the highest clonality, suggesting focused antigen responses. Increased T cell density in blood showed an association with longer overall survival.

Method: immunoSEQ multiplex PCR; TCRdb's copy keeps in-frame clones and lacks some. This sample has 35,000 to 40,000 clones, with more than 65% found just once. This chain joins TRBV5-1 and TRBJ2-6; tentative D call: TRBD1 (6 bases). The receptor's source is a male donor older than 55 with stage III squamous cell lung carcinoma. The starting material was peripheral blood, obtained before any cancer treatment. The CDR3 DNA sequence: TGCGCCAGCAGCTTGGCCCCGACAGGACCCAGCTCTGGGGCCAACGTCCTGACTTTC. Protein sequence: CASSLAPTGPSSGANVLTF.